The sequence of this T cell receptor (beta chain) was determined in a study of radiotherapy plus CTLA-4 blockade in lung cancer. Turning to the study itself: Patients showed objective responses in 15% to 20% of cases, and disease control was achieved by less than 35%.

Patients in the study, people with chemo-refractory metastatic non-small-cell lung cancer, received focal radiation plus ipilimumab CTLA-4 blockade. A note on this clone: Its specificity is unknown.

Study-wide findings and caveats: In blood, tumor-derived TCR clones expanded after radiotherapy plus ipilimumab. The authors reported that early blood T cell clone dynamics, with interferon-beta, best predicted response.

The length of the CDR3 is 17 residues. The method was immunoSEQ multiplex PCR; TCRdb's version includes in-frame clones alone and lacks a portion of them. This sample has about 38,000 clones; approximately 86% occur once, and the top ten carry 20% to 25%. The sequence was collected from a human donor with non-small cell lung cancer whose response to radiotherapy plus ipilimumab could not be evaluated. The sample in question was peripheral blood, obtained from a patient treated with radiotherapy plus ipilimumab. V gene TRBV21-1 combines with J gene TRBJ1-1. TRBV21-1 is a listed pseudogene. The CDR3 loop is CASSKGLSGTTNTEAFF. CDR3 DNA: TGTGCCAGCAGCAAAGGATTGAGTGGGACTACGAACACTGAAGCTTTCTTT.